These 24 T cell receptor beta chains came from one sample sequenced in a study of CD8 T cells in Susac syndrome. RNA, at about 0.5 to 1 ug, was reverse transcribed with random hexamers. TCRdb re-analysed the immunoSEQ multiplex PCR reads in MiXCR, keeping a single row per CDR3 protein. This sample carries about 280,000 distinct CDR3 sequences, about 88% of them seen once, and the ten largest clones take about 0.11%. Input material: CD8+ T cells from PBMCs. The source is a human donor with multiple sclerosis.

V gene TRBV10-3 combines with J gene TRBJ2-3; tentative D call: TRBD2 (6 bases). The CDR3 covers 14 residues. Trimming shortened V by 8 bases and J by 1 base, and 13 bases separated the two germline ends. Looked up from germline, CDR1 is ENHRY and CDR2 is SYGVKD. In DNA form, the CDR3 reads TGTGCCATCCTTCGGGAGATCGGCACAGATACGCAGTATTTT. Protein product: CAILREIGTDTQYF.

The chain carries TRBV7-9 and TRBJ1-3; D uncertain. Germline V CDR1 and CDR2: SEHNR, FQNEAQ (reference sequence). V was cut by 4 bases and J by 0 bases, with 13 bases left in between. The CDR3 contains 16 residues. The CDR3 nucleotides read TGTGCCAGCAGCTCGGACGGAGAATTCTCTGGAAACACCATATATTTT. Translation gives CASSSDGEFSGNTIYF.

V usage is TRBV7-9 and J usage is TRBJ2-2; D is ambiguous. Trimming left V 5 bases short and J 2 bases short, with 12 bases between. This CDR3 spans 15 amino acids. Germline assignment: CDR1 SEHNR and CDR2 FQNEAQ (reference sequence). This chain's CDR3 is CASSRRAGNTGELFF. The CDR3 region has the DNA TGTGCCAGCAGCCGCCGGGCAGGAAACACCGGGGAGCTGTTTTTT.

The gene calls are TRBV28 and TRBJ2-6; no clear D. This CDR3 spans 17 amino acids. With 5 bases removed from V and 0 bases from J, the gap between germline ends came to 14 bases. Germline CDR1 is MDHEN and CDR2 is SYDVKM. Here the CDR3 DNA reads TGTGCCAGCAGTCGAATCTTGGCTACCTCTGGGGCCAACGTCCTGACTTTC. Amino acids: CASSRILATSGANVLTF.

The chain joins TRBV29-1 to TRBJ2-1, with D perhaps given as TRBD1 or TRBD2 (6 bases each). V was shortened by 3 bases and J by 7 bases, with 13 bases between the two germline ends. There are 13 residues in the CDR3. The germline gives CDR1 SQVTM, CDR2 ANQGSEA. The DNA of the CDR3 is TGCAGCGTTGATAACGGGGGCGGGAATGAGCAGTTCTTC. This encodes CSVDNGGGNEQFF.

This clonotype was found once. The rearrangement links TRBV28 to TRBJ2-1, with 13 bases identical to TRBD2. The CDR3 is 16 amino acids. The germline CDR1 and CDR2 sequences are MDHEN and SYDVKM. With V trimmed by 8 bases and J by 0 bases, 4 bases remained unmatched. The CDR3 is CASHRTSGSSYNEQFF. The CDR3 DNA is TGTGCCAGCCATCGGACTAGCGGGAGCTCCTACAATGAGCAGTTCTTC.

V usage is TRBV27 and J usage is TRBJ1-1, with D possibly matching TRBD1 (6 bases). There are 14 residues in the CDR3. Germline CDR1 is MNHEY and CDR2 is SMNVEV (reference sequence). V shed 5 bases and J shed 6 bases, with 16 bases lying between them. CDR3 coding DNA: TGTGCCAGCAGTCACAACAGGGCCTCGGCTGAAGCTTTCTTT. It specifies CASSHNRASAEAFF.

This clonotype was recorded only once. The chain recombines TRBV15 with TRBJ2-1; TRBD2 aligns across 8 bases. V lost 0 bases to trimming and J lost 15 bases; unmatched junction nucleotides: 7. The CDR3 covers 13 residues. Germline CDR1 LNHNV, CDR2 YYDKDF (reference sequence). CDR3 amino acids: CATSRDSETSVFF. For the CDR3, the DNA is TGTGCCACCAGCAGAGATTCTGAGACTAGCGTGTTCTTC. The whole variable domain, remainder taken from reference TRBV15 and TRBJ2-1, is DAMVIQNPRYQVTQFGKPVTLSCSQTLNHNVMYWYQQKSSQAPKLLFHYYDKDFNNEADTPDNFQSRRPNTSFCFLDIRSPGLGDTAMYLCATSRDSETSVFFGPGTRLTVL.

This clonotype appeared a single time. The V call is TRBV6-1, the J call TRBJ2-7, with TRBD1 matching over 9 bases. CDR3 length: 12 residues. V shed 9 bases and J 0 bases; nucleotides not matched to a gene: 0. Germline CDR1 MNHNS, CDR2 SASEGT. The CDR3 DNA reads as TGTGCCAGACAGGGGGCCTCCTACGAGCAGTACTTC. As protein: CARQGASYEQYF.

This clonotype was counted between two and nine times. Here the CDR3 DNA reads TGTGCCATCAGTGGGTCCCCTTTTACCTACGAGCAGTACTTC. As protein: CAISGSPFTYEQYF. This chain links TRBV10-3 with TRBJ2-7; D gene unclear. The CDR3 is 14 amino acids. Germline assignment: CDR1 ENHRY and CDR2 SYGVKD. V lost 4 bases and J 2 bases, leaving 12 bases between the germline ends.

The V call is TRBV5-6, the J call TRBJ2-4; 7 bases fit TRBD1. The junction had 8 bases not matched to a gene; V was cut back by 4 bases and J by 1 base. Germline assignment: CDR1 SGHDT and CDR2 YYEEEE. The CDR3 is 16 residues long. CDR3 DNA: TGTGCCAGCAGCCTAACAGGGGTGGGTGCCAAAAACATTCAGTACTTC. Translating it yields CASSLTGVGAKNIQYF.

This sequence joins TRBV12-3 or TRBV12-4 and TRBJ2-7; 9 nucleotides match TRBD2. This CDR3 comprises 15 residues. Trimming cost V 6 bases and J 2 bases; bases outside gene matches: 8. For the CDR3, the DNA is TGTGCCAGCAGCGCGACTAGCGGAGAACCCTACGAGCAGTACTTC. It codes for CASSATSGEPYEQYF.

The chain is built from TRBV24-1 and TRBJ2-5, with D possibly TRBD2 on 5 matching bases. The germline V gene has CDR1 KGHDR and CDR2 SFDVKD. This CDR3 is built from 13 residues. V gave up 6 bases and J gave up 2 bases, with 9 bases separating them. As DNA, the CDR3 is TGTGCCACCAGTCTAGCAGAACAAGAGACCCAGTACTTC. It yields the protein CATSLAEQETQYF.

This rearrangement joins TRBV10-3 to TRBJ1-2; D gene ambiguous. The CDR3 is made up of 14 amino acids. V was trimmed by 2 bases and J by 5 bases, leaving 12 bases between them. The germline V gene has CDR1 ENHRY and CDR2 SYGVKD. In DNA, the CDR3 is TGTGCCATCAGTGAGACGACCGGTCTATATGGCTACACCTTC. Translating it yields CAISETTGLYGYTF.

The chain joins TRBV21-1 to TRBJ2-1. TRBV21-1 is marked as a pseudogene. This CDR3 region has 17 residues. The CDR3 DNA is TGTGCCAGCAGCAAATCGATACGAACCAGCTCCTACAATGAGCAGTTCTTC. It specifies CASSKSIRTSSYNEQFF.

CDR3 loop: CATSRDFGSRSYEQYF. CDR3 nucleotide sequence: TGTGCCACCAGCAGAGATTTCGGGAGTCGGTCCTACGAGCAGTACTTC. The chain carries TRBV15 and TRBJ2-7; the D gene is possibly TRBD2 (6 bases). The CDR3 has 16 residues. In germline, CDR1 is LNHNV, CDR2 YYDKDF (reference sequence). Trimming stripped 0 bases from V and 1 base from J, with 13 bases between. Supplemented by reference TRBV15 and TRBJ2-7, the full variable domain reads DAMVIQNPRYQVTQFGKPVTLSCSQTLNHNVMYWYQQKSSQAPKLLFHYYDKDFNNEADTPDNFQSRRPNTSFCFLDIRSPGLGDTAMYLCATSRDFGSRSYEQYFGPGTRLTVT.

The CDR3 loop reads CASTLGTLTESSYNSPLHF. In DNA, the CDR3 is TGTGCCAGCACCCTGGGAACCCTTACAGAGAGCTCCTATAATTCACCCCTCCACTTT. The chain joins TRBV28 to TRBJ1-6; the D is unclear. The germline CDR1 and CDR2 sequences are MDHEN and SYDVKM. Trimming removed 7 bases at V and 0 bases at J, with 22 bases between. This CDR3 has 19 residues.

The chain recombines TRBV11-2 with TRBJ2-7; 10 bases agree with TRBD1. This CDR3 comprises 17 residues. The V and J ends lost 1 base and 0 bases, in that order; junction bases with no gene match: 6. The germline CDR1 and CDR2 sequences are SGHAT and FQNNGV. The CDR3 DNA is TGTGCCAGCAGCTTAGGACCGGGACAGGGGAACTCCTACGAGCAGTACTTC. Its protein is CASSLGPGQGNSYEQYF.

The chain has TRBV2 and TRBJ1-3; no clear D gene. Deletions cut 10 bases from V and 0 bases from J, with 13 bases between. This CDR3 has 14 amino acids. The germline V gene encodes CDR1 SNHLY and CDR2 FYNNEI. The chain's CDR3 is CATNPRGSGNTIYF. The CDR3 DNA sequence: TGTGCCACCAACCCCCGGGGCTCTGGAAACACCATATATTTT.

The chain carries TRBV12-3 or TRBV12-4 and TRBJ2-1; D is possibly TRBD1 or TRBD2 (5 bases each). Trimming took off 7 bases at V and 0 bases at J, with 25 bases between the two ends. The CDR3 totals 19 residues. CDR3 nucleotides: TGTGCCAGCATTCACCGACATGACCGGGGCCCGAGCTCCTACAATGAGCAGTTCTTC. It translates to CASIHRHDRGPSSYNEQFF.

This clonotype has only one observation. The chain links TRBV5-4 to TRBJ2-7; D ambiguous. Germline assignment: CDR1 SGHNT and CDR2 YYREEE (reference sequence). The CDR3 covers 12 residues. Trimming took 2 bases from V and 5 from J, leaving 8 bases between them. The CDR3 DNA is TGTGCCAGCAGCTTTGTAACAGACGAGCAGTACTTC. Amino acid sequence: CASSFVTDEQYF.

The CDR3 is CAIRGVKETQYF. CDR3 bases: TGTGCCATCAGGGGAGTAAAAGAGACCCAGTACTTC. This rearrangement joins TRBV10-3 to TRBJ2-5; D is possibly TRBD2 (5 bases). V lost 6 bases, J lost 3 bases, and 8 bases lay in between. The CDR3 covers 12 residues. CDR1 and CDR2 (germline): ENHRY, SYGVKD.

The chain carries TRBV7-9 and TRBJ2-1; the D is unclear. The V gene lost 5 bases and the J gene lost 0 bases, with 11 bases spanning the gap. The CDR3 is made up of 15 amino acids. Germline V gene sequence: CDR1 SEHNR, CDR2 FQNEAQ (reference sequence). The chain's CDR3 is CASSATPSSYNEQFF. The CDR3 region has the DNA TGTGCCAGCAGCGCCACCCCTAGCTCCTACAATGAGCAGTTCTTC.

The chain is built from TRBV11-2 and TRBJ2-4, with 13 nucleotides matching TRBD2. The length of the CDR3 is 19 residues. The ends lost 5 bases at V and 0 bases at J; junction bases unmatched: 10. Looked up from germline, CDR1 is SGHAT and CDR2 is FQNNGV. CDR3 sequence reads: CASSPAGTSGKLAKNIQYF. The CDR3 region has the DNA TGTGCCAGCAGCCCTGCCGGGACTAGCGGGAAGCTAGCCAAAAACATTCAGTACTTC.